The rows below give T cell receptor beta chains drawn from one sample of a study of cytomegalovirus exposure and HLA in healthy donors. Generated by immunoSEQ multiplex PCR, the TCRdb table keeps only in-frame clones and is missing some. The sample lists about 140,000 clones, about 76% seen once, with approximately 4% in the top ten. Material for sequencing was PBMCs. Receptors were obtained from a man younger than 35 in good health and CMV-seronegative. Both conserved end residues are part of each CDR3. D genes are given only for firm matches. Not all rows give a size; the values are once, few, many and, for expanded clones, a class.

clone size,J gene,V gene,D gene,CDR3 DNA,CDR3 protein
once,TRBJ2-7,TRBV5-6,.,TGTGCCAGCAGCTTAAGCGGGCGAAACTCCTACGAGCAGTACTTC,CASSLSGRNSYEQYF
.,TRBJ1-3,TRBV9,.,TGTGCCAGCAGCGCCCCACCGGGACTATCTGGAAACACCATATATTTT,CASSAPPGLSGNTIYF
once,TRBJ1-6,TRBV5-3,.,TGTGCCAGAAGCTTGACCTGCGCCGAAGCATATAATTCACCCCTCCACTTT,CARSLTCAEAYNSPLHF
.,TRBJ1-4,TRBV6-1,.,TGTGCCAGCAGTGAACCGAACAGAGCAACTAATGAAAAACTGTTTTTT,CASSEPNRATNEKLFF
few,TRBJ1-4,TRBV4-1,.,TGCGCCAGCAGCCAGGGTCGGGGGGAAAAACTGTTTTTT,CASSQGRGEKLFF
few,TRBJ1-2,TRBV6-5,TRBD1,TGTGCCAGCAGTCCGGGACAGGGAAACTATGGCTACACCTTC,CASSPGQGNYGYTF
.,TRBJ2-3,TRBV7-9,.,TGTGCCAGCAGCTTAGAGGAGAGGGCAGACCGCAGAACAGATACGCAGTATTTT,CASSLEERADRRTDTQYF
.,TRBJ2-3,TRBV29-1,TRBD2,TGCAGCGGAAGCGGGGGGATTTCAGATACGCAGTATTTT,CSGSGGISDTQYF
.,TRBJ1-4,TRBV19,TRBD1,TGTGCCAGTAGTAGGAAACAGGGGAATAATGAAAAACTGTTTTTT,CASSRKQGNNEKLFF
.,TRBJ2-1,TRBV19,TRBD2,TGTGCCAGTAGTATAGGGTGGGCTAGCGGGAGGGCCACTTACAATGAGCAGTTCTTC,CASSIGWASGRATYNEQFF
.,TRBJ1-4,TRBV2,TRBD1,TGTGCCAGCGGGGCGGGACAGGGTATACCTAATGAAAAACTGTTTTTT,CASGAGQGIPNEKLFF
few,TRBJ2-7,TRBV2,.,TGTGCCAGCAGTGTCGAGAACGAGCAGTACTTC,CASSVENEQYF
few,TRBJ2-1,TRBV18,.,TGTGCCAGCTCACCAGTGAACAGGGGGGGACATGAGCAGTTCTTC,CASSPVNRGGHEQFF
few,TRBJ1-5,TRBV6-5,.,TGTGCCACCAAAGGGGACGGGGGGAGCAATCAGCCCCAGCATTTT,CATKGDGGSNQPQHF
.,TRBJ2-1,TRBV5-1,.,TGCGCCAGCAGCACACAAAACTCCTACAATGAGCAGTTCTTC,CASSTQNSYNEQFF
.,TRBJ2-7,TRBV5-1,.,TGCGCCAGCAGCTTGGGGGCCGGCGCCTACGAGCAGTACTTC,CASSLGAGAYEQYF
.,TRBJ2-3,TRBV10-1,.,TGCGCCAGCAGTGACTCGGGTCAAACAGATACGCAGTATTTT,CASSDSGQTDTQYF
once,TRBJ1-2,TRBV2,.,TGTGCCAGCAGTGGGGTGACGAACGGGGCTAACTATGGCTACACCTTC,CASSGVTNGANYGYTF
.,TRBJ2-7,TRBV7-9,.,TGTGCCAGCAGCTCCCCCGGGACACCGACCTACGAGCAGTACTTC,CASSSPGTPTYEQYF
.,TRBJ1-5,TRBV28,TRBD1,TGTGCCAGCAGCGTTTCCAGGGGGCCGATTGAGCCCCAGCATTTT,CASSVSRGPIEPQHF
.,TRBJ2-5,TRBV10-1,.,TGCGCCAGCAGTGAAGGGAGGGGGGAGACCCAGTACTTC,CASSEGRGETQYF
.,TRBJ2-7,TRBV25-1,TRBD1,TGTGCCAGCAGTCACAGGGGCTGGTACGAGCAGTACTTC,CASSHRGWYEQYF
.,TRBJ2-7,TRBV5-1,.,TGCGCCAGCAGCTTGGTGGCAGGGGCCAATCCTGGGTACGAGCAGTACTTC,CASSLVAGANPGYEQYF
.,TRBJ1-4,TRBV6-4,TRBD1,TGTGCCAGCAGTGATACCGGCGGACAGGGGGCTGGTTTGTGGGAAAAACTGTTTTTT,CASSDTGGQGAGLWEKLFF
.,TRBJ2-1,TRBV5-1,.,TGCGCCAGCAGCTTGGCAAGGGGTACCGAGGTGAATGTCGATGAGCAGTTCTTC,CASSLARGTEVNVDEQFF
.,TRBJ2-1,TRBV5-1,TRBD1,TGCGCCAGCAGCTTGGAGGGACAGGGGGACAATGAGCAGTTCTTC,CASSLEGQGDNEQFF
.,TRBJ1-4,TRBV15,TRBD1,TGTGCCACCAGCGAACCGGGACAGACTAATGAAAAACTGTTTTTT,CATSEPGQTNEKLFF
few,TRBJ1-4,TRBV5-6,TRBD1,TGTGCCAGCAGCTGGACAGGTGCAACTAATGAAAAACTGTTTTTT,CASSWTGATNEKLFF
.,TRBJ1-5,TRBV19,TRBD1,TGTGCCAGTAGTATAGGCGACAGGGCGAGCAATCAGCCCCAGCATTTT,CASSIGDRASNQPQHF
few,TRBJ2-1,TRBV6-1,TRBD1,TGTGCCAGCAACGCCAACAGGGGCCCCTACAATGAGCAGTTCTTC,CASNANRGPYNEQFF
.,TRBJ1-4,TRBV5-1,.,TGCGCCAGCAGCTTGTTCGGACAGAGGGATGAAAAACTGTTTTTT,CASSLFGQRDEKLFF
.,TRBJ1-3,TRBV27,.,TGTGCCAGCAGATCTCTGCAGGGAAGCTCTGGAAACACCATATATTTT,CASRSLQGSSGNTIYF
.,TRBJ1-5,TRBV19,.,TGTGCCAGTAGTATAGCGGCAGGTATCAATCAGCCCCAGCATTTT,CASSIAAGINQPQHF
.,TRBJ1-5,TRBV28,.,TGTGCCAGCAGCACCAGCCCGGGGTCTAATCAGCCCCAGCATTTT,CASSTSPGSNQPQHF
.,TRBJ1-2,TRBV11-3,.,TGTGCCAGCACCTCTCCGGGGGGATATGGCTACACCTTC,CASTSPGGYGYTF
.,TRBJ2-7,TRBV19,.,TGTGCCAGTAGTATAGGTGGGAGCTCCTACGAGCAGTACTTC,CASSIGGSSYEQYF
.,TRBJ2-7,TRBV6-5,TRBD2,TGTGCCAGCAGGTTAGCGGGGGGAGCCTACGAGCAGTACTTC,CASRLAGGAYEQYF
.,TRBJ2-7,TRBV28,TRBD2,TGTGCCAGCAGTGCAACTAGCGGGAGAGGAAAATCCTACGAGCAGTACTTC,CASSATSGRGKSYEQYF
.,TRBJ2-7,TRBV27,TRBD1,TGTGCCAGCAGTTTATTGGGGACAGGGCCCTACGAGCAGTACTTC,CASSLLGTGPYEQYF
.,TRBJ1-5,TRBV5-1,TRBD1,TGCGCCAGCAGCCCAGGGGGTTCGGAGCCCCAGCATTTT,CASSPGGSEPQHF
.,TRBJ1-2,TRBV28,TRBD1,TGTGCCAGCAGTCACGACAGGGGGAATCCTAACTATGGCTACACCTTC,CASSHDRGNPNYGYTF